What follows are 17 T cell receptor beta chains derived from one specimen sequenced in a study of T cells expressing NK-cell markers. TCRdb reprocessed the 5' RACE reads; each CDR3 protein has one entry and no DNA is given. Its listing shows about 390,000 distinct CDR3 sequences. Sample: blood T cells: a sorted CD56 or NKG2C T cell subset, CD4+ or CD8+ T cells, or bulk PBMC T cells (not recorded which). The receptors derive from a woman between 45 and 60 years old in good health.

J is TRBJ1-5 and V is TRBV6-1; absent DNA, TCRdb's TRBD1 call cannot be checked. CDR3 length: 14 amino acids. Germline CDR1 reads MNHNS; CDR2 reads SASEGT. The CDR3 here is CASSGAGGGQPQHF.

The CDR3 reads CASSQVAGGPGNEQFF. The rearrangement uses TRBV4-1 and TRBJ2-1; TCRdb's assignment of TRBD2 cannot be checked, as there is no DNA. The CDR3 totals 16 residues. In germline, CDR1 is MGHRA, CDR2 YSYEKL.

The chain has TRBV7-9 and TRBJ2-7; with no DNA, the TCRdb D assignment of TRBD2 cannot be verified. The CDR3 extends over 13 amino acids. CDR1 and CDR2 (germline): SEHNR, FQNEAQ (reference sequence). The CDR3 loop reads CATRDSFSYEQYF.

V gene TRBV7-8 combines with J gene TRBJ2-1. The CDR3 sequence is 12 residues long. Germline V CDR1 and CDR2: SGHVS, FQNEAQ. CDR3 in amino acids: CASSLANGEQFF.

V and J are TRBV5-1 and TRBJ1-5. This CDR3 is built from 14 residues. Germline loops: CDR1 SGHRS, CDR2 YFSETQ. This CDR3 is CASSLDGFMKPQHF.

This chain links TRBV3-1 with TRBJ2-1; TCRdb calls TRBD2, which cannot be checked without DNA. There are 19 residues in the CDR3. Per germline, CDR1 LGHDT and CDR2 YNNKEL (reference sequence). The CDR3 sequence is CASSQSPPTSGRTYNEQFF.

The CDR3 loop is CASSSSTGTKDTQYF. This chain connects TRBV12-3 or TRBV12-4 to TRBJ2-3; TCRdb designates TRBD1, a call that cannot be tested without DNA. There are 15 residues in the CDR3.

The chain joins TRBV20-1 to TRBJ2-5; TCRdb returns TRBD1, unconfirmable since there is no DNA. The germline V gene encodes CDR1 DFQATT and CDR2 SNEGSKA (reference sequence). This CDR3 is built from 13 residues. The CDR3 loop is CSGRAPGRETQYF.

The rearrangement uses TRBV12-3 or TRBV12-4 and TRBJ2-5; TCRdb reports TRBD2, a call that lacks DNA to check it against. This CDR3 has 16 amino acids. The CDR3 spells CASSSDLILAKETQYF.

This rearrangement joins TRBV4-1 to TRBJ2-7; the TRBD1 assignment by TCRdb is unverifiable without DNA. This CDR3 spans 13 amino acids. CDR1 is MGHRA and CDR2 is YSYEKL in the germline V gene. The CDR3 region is CASRQGAKYEQYF.

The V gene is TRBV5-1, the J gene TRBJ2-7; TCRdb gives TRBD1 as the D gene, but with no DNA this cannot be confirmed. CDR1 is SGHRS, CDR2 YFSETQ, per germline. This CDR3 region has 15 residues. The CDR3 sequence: CASSLAGTGGDEQYF.

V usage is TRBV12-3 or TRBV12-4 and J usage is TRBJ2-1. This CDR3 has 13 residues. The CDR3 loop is CASSPPTLNEQFF.

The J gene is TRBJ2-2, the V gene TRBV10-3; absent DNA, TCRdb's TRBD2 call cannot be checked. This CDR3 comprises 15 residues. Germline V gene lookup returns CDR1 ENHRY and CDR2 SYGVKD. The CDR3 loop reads CAIGGTSGSTGELFF.

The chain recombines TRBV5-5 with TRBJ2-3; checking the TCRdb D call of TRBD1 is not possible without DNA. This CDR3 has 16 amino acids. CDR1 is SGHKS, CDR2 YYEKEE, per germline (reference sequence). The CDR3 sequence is CASNPRGDRATDTQYF. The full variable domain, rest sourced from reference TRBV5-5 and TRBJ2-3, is DAGVTQSPTHLIKTRGQQVTLRCSPISGHKSVSWYQQVLGQGPQFIFQYYEKEERGRGNFPDRFSARQFPNYSSELNVNALLLGDSALYLCASNPRGDRATDTQYFGPGTRLTVL.

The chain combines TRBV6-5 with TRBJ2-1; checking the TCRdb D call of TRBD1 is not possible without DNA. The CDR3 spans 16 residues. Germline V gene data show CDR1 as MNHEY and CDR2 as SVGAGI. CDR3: CASTTALGGSPHEQFF.

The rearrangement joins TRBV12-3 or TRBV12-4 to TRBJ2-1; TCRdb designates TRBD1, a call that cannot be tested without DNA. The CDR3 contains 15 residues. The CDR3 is CASSFVAGVNPEQFF.

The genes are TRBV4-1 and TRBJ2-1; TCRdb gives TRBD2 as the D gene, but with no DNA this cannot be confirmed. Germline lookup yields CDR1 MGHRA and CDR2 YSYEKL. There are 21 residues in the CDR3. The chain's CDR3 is CASSQDGGLLRGTSGYNEQFF.